This is a list of T cell receptor beta chains from one sample in a study of blood T cell repertoires in COVID-19. The data were produced by immunoSEQ multiplex PCR, yet TCRdb's version contains in-frame clones alone and is incomplete. Here the sample spans 200,000 to 250,000 clones, 70% to 90% being singletons. The sequenced sample consisted of peripheral blood. Source of these receptors: a woman aged 18 to 35 who had recovered from COVID-19. Both conserved end residues are part of each CDR3. Fields, in order: J gene, CDR3 length, V gene, D gene, clone size, CDR3 protein, CDR3 DNA. A D gene is named only where the DNA matches it firmly. Part of the rows lack a size; the others show once, few, many or a class for expanded clones.

j_call: TRBJ1-6
cdr3_length: 15
v_call: TRBV6-2/TRBV6-3
d_call: TRBD1
clone_size: -
cdr3_aa: CASSYLQGRNSPLHF
cdr3_nt: TGTGCCAGCAGTTACTTACAGGGGAGGAATTCACCCCTCCACTTT

j_call: TRBJ2-7
cdr3_length: 19
v_call: TRBV7-2
d_call: -
clone_size: -
cdr3_aa: CASSNSERVGYFPCYEQYF
cdr3_nt: TGTGCCAGCAGCAACTCGGAGAGGGTTGGATATTTCCCTTGCTACGAGCAGTACTTC

j_call: TRBJ1-2
cdr3_length: 15
v_call: TRBV5-1
d_call: -
clone_size: -
cdr3_aa: CASSPQAAANYGYTF
cdr3_nt: TGCGCCAGCAGTCCGCAGGCTGCAGCTAACTATGGCTACACCTTC

j_call: TRBJ2-7
cdr3_length: 15
v_call: TRBV7-2
d_call: TRBD1
clone_size: -
cdr3_aa: CASSPRTGLSYEQYF
cdr3_nt: TGTGCCAGCAGCCCGAGGACAGGGTTATCCTACGAGCAGTACTTC

j_call: TRBJ1-2
cdr3_length: 13
v_call: TRBV28
d_call: TRBD1
clone_size: -
cdr3_aa: CASSSGQIRFYTF
cdr3_nt: TGTGCCAGCAGTTCGGGACAGATCCGCTTCTACACCTTC

j_call: TRBJ2-3
cdr3_length: 15
v_call: TRBV9
d_call: TRBD2
clone_size: -
cdr3_aa: CASSGGTTGTDTQYF
cdr3_nt: TGTGCCAGCAGCGGTGGGACTACAGGCACAGATACGCAGTATTTT

j_call: TRBJ2-1
cdr3_length: 18
v_call: TRBV4-3
d_call: TRBD1
clone_size: -
cdr3_aa: CASSQEPSGGASYNEQFF
cdr3_nt: TGCGCCAGCAGCCAAGAACCCTCAGGGGGCGCTTCCTACAATGAGCAGTTCTTC

j_call: TRBJ2-1
cdr3_length: 12
v_call: TRBV18
d_call: -
clone_size: -
cdr3_aa: CASSLRYNEQFF
cdr3_nt: TGTGCCAGCTCACTTCGCTACAATGAGCAGTTCTTC

j_call: TRBJ1-4
cdr3_length: 15
v_call: TRBV7-9
d_call: -
clone_size: -
cdr3_aa: CASSLGIMVDEKLFF
cdr3_nt: TGTGCCAGCAGCTTAGGAATTATGGTAGATGAAAAACTGTTTTTT

j_call: TRBJ2-5
cdr3_length: 19
v_call: TRBV6-4
d_call: -
clone_size: -
cdr3_aa: CASSDSINGGFGTEETQYF
cdr3_nt: TGTGCCAGCAGTGACTCGATCAACGGGGGCTTCGGGACAGAAGAGACCCAGTACTTC

j_call: TRBJ1-1
cdr3_length: 14
v_call: TRBV4-3
d_call: -
clone_size: -
cdr3_aa: CASSQTPGATEAFF
cdr3_nt: TGCGCCAGCAGCCAAACGCCAGGGGCCACTGAAGCTTTCTTT

j_call: TRBJ2-1
cdr3_length: 18
v_call: TRBV11-2
d_call: TRBD2
clone_size: -
cdr3_aa: CASSLEGTSGNSYNEQFF
cdr3_nt: TGTGCCAGCAGCTTAGAGGGGACTAGCGGGAACTCCTACAATGAGCAGTTCTTC

j_call: TRBJ2-3
cdr3_length: 15
v_call: TRBV6-5
d_call: TRBD2
clone_size: once
cdr3_aa: CASSYLAGGQGTQYF
cdr3_nt: TGTGCCAGCAGTTACTTAGCGGGAGGCCAAGGTACGCAGTATTTT

j_call: TRBJ1-6
cdr3_length: 16
v_call: TRBV27
d_call: -
clone_size: once
cdr3_aa: CASSLQGLSYNSPLHF
cdr3_nt: TGTGCCAGCAGCTTACAGGGTTTGTCCTATAATTCACCCCTCCACTTT

j_call: TRBJ2-1
cdr3_length: 15
v_call: TRBV7-6
d_call: TRBD2
clone_size: -
cdr3_aa: CASSPSGSRYNEQFF
cdr3_nt: TGTGCCAGCAGCCCAAGCGGGAGTAGATACAATGAGCAGTTCTTC

j_call: TRBJ2-3
cdr3_length: 16
v_call: TRBV4-3
d_call: TRBD2
clone_size: -
cdr3_aa: CASSQMTSGSTDTQYF
cdr3_nt: TGCGCCAGCAGCCAAATGACTAGCGGGAGCACAGATACGCAGTATTTT

j_call: TRBJ1-4
cdr3_length: 19
v_call: TRBV4-3
d_call: -
clone_size: -
cdr3_aa: CASSQELQQFIATNEKLFF
cdr3_nt: TGCGCCAGCAGCCAAGAATTACAGCAATTCATTGCAACTAATGAAAAACTGTTTTTT

j_call: TRBJ1-2
cdr3_length: 16
v_call: TRBV6-1
d_call: -
clone_size: few
cdr3_aa: CASSESLGGIGYGYTF
cdr3_nt: TGTGCCAGCAGTGAAAGCTTGGGGGGTATAGGATATGGCTACACCTTC

j_call: TRBJ2-7
cdr3_length: 14
v_call: TRBV10-3
d_call: TRBD1
clone_size: few
cdr3_aa: CAISERQGSYEQYF
cdr3_nt: TGTGCCATCAGTGAGCGACAGGGCTCCTACGAGCAGTACTTC

j_call: TRBJ1-1
cdr3_length: 14
v_call: TRBV9
d_call: -
clone_size: -
cdr3_aa: CASSPREGETEAFF
cdr3_nt: TGTGCCAGCAGCCCCCGGGAGGGTGAGACTGAAGCTTTCTTT

j_call: TRBJ1-1
cdr3_length: 16
v_call: TRBV7-9
d_call: -
clone_size: -
cdr3_aa: CASSLPNRAMNTEAFF
cdr3_nt: TGTGCCAGCAGCTTACCGAACAGGGCGATGAACACTGAAGCTTTCTTT

j_call: TRBJ2-7
cdr3_length: 14
v_call: TRBV11-2
d_call: -
clone_size: -
cdr3_aa: CASSLFELTYEQYF
cdr3_nt: TGTGCCAGCAGCTTATTTGAGCTCACCTACGAGCAGTACTTC

j_call: TRBJ1-1
cdr3_length: 14
v_call: TRBV6-5
d_call: TRBD1
clone_size: -
cdr3_aa: CASSYRGLGTEAFF
cdr3_nt: TGTGCCAGCAGTTACAGGGGGCTAGGCACTGAAGCTTTCTTT

j_call: TRBJ2-5
cdr3_length: 14
v_call: TRBV4-2
d_call: -
clone_size: -
cdr3_aa: CASSLAGAEETQYF
cdr3_nt: TGTGCCAGCAGCCTGGCAGGGGCCGAAGAGACCCAGTACTTC

j_call: TRBJ1-1
cdr3_length: 14
v_call: TRBV7-2
d_call: TRBD1
clone_size: -
cdr3_aa: CASSSGQRLTEAFF
cdr3_nt: TGTGCCAGCAGCTCGGGACAGCGACTCACTGAAGCTTTCTTT

j_call: TRBJ2-1
cdr3_length: 15
v_call: TRBV2
d_call: TRBD2
clone_size: -
cdr3_aa: CASSVSSGTYNEQFF
cdr3_nt: TGTGCCAGCAGTGTGTCCAGCGGGACTTACAATGAGCAGTTCTTC

j_call: TRBJ2-7
cdr3_length: 14
v_call: TRBV29-1
d_call: TRBD1
clone_size: few
cdr3_aa: CSVKVDRGPYEQYF
cdr3_nt: TGCAGCGTCAAGGTAGACAGGGGGCCGTACGAGCAGTACTTC

j_call: TRBJ1-5
cdr3_length: 15
v_call: TRBV6-1
d_call: -
clone_size: -
cdr3_aa: CASSEDWRSNQPQHF
cdr3_nt: TGTGCCAGCAGTGAAGATTGGAGGAGCAATCAGCCCCAGCATTTT

j_call: TRBJ2-7
cdr3_length: 14
v_call: TRBV10-3
d_call: -
clone_size: -
cdr3_aa: CAISEEVYSSEQYF
cdr3_nt: TGTGCCATCAGTGAGGAGGTTTACTCGTCGGAGCAGTACTTC

j_call: TRBJ1-1
cdr3_length: 13
v_call: TRBV7-3
d_call: TRBD1
clone_size: -
cdr3_aa: CASSTNRGTEAFF
cdr3_nt: TGTGCCAGCAGCACGAACAGGGGCACTGAAGCTTTCTTT

j_call: TRBJ1-4
cdr3_length: 16
v_call: TRBV7-6
d_call: -
clone_size: -
cdr3_aa: CASSLTALPGNEKLFF
cdr3_nt: TGTGCCAGCAGCTTAACAGCCCTGCCTGGTAATGAAAAACTGTTTTTT

j_call: TRBJ1-6
cdr3_length: 15
v_call: TRBV28
d_call: -
clone_size: few
cdr3_aa: CATEGPRQANSPLHF
cdr3_nt: TGTGCCACAGAGGGGCCGCGACAGGCTAATTCACCCCTCCACTTT

j_call: TRBJ1-1
cdr3_length: 11
v_call: TRBV19
d_call: -
clone_size: -
cdr3_aa: CATPGDTEAFF
cdr3_nt: TGTGCCACTCCGGGGGACACTGAAGCTTTCTTT

j_call: TRBJ2-4
cdr3_length: 16
v_call: TRBV7-2
d_call: -
clone_size: -
cdr3_aa: CASSLMPGLAKNIQYF
cdr3_nt: TGTGCCAGCAGCTTAATGCCAGGGCTAGCCAAAAACATTCAGTACTTC

j_call: TRBJ2-3
cdr3_length: 16
v_call: TRBV25-1
d_call: -
clone_size: -
cdr3_aa: CASSEYSGFRGDTQYF
cdr3_nt: TGTGCCAGCAGTGAATACTCGGGGTTCCGTGGAGATACGCAGTATTTT

j_call: TRBJ2-1
cdr3_length: 15
v_call: TRBV27
d_call: -
clone_size: once
cdr3_aa: CASSFSQRSYNEQFF
cdr3_nt: TGTGCCAGCAGTTTCAGCCAGCGGAGCTACAATGAGCAGTTCTTC

j_call: TRBJ2-2
cdr3_length: 19
v_call: TRBV7-9
d_call: TRBD2
clone_size: -
cdr3_aa: CASSSKPLAGGPWAGELFF
cdr3_nt: TGTGCCAGCAGCTCCAAACCACTAGCGGGAGGGCCTTGGGCCGGGGAGCTGTTTTTT

j_call: TRBJ2-1
cdr3_length: 15
v_call: TRBV6-5
d_call: TRBD2
clone_size: -
cdr3_aa: CASSYGAGASNEQFF
cdr3_nt: TGTGCCAGCAGTTACGGGGCGGGAGCCTCCAATGAGCAGTTCTTC

j_call: TRBJ2-7
cdr3_length: 14
v_call: TRBV10-2
d_call: TRBD2
clone_size: -
cdr3_aa: CASSLLAGRYEQYF
cdr3_nt: TGCGCCAGCTCCTTACTAGCGGGCCGTTACGAGCAGTACTTC

j_call: TRBJ1-3
cdr3_length: 17
v_call: TRBV5-6
d_call: -
clone_size: -
cdr3_aa: CASSLGLGGSSGNTIYF
cdr3_nt: TGTGCCAGCAGCTTGGGCCTCGGCGGTAGCTCTGGAAACACCATATATTTT

j_call: TRBJ2-7
cdr3_length: 13
v_call: TRBV27
d_call: -
clone_size: once
cdr3_aa: CASSSGQGPEQYF
cdr3_nt: TGTGCCAGCAGTTCGGGGCAGGGGCCCGAGCAGTACTTC

j_call: TRBJ1-1
cdr3_length: 17
v_call: TRBV7-3
d_call: -
clone_size: -
cdr3_aa: CASSTNGAEYLNTEAFF
cdr3_nt: TGTGCCAGCAGCACGAATGGGGCAGAATATTTGAACACTGAAGCTTTCTTT

j_call: TRBJ1-4
cdr3_length: 15
v_call: TRBV7-9
d_call: -
clone_size: -
cdr3_aa: CASSSKGQYNEKLFF
cdr3_nt: TGTGCCAGCAGCTCCAAAGGACAGTATAATGAAAAACTGTTTTTT

j_call: TRBJ2-1
cdr3_length: 16
v_call: TRBV4-3
d_call: TRBD2
clone_size: -
cdr3_aa: CASSQSGTSAYNEQFF
cdr3_nt: TGCGCCAGCAGCCAGTCTGGGACTAGCGCGTACAATGAGCAGTTCTTC

j_call: TRBJ2-7
cdr3_length: 16
v_call: TRBV4-3
d_call: TRBD2
clone_size: -
cdr3_aa: CASSQEVGTRSYEQYF
cdr3_nt: TGCGCCAGCAGCCAAGAGGTGGGGACTAGAAGCTACGAGCAGTACTTC

j_call: TRBJ2-7
cdr3_length: 17
v_call: TRBV9
d_call: TRBD2
clone_size: once
cdr3_aa: CASSAGRNSGTPAEQYF
cdr3_nt: TGTGCCAGCAGCGCCGGTAGGAATAGCGGGACCCCCGCCGAGCAGTACTTC

j_call: TRBJ2-4
cdr3_length: 14
v_call: TRBV2
d_call: -
clone_size: once
cdr3_aa: CASNRGGSKNIQYF
cdr3_nt: TGTGCCAGCAACAGGGGGGGGTCCAAAAACATTCAGTACTTC

j_call: TRBJ1-4
cdr3_length: 11
v_call: TRBV7-9
d_call: -
clone_size: -
cdr3_aa: CASSFQEELFF
cdr3_nt: TGTGCCAGCAGCTTTCAGGAAGAACTGTTTTTT

j_call: TRBJ1-1
cdr3_length: 15
v_call: TRBV23-1
d_call: -
clone_size: -
cdr3_aa: CASSQEGHQNTEAFF
cdr3_nt: TGCGCCAGCAGTCAAGAGGGACACCAGAACACTGAAGCTTTCTTT

j_call: TRBJ1-6
cdr3_length: 17
v_call: TRBV10-2
d_call: -
clone_size: -
cdr3_aa: CASSESGYSQENSPLHF
cdr3_nt: TGCGCCAGCAGTGAGTCGGGCTACAGTCAAGAGAATTCACCCCTCCACTTT

j_call: TRBJ2-7
cdr3_length: 14
v_call: TRBV2
d_call: -
clone_size: -
cdr3_aa: CASSLGGGLYEQYF
cdr3_nt: TGTGCCAGCAGCCTAGGGGGGGGGCTCTACGAGCAGTACTTC

j_call: TRBJ2-2
cdr3_length: 16
v_call: TRBV5-6
d_call: TRBD2
clone_size: -
cdr3_aa: CASSGASGRGTGELFF
cdr3_nt: TGTGCCAGCAGCGGAGCCAGCGGGAGAGGCACCGGGGAGCTGTTTTTT

j_call: TRBJ1-5
cdr3_length: 16
v_call: TRBV4-3
d_call: -
clone_size: -
cdr3_aa: CASSRMYGGDNQPQHF
cdr3_nt: TGCGCCAGCAGCCGCATGTACGGGGGGGACAATCAGCCCCAGCATTTT

j_call: TRBJ2-1
cdr3_length: 17
v_call: TRBV19
d_call: TRBD2
clone_size: -
cdr3_aa: CASSIRVALAGAVMKFF
cdr3_nt: TGTGCCAGTAGTATACGCGTCGCCCTAGCGGGAGCCGTGATGAAGTTCTTC